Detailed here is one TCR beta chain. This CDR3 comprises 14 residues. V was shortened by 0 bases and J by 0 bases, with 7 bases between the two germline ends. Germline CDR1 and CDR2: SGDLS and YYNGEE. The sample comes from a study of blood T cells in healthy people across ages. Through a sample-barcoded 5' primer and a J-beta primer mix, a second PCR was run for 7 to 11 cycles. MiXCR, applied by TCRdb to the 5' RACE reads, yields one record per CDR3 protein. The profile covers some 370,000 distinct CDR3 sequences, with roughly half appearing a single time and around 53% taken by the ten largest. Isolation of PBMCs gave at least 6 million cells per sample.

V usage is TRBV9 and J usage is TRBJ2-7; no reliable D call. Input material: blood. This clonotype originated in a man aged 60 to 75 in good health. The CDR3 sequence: CASSVDYSSYEQYF. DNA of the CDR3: TGTGCCAGCAGCGTAGATTACAGCTCCTACGAGCAGTACTTC. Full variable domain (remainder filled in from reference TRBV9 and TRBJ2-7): DSGVTQTPKHLITATGQRVTLRCSPRSGDLSVYWYQQSLDQGLQFLIQYYNGEERAKGNILERFSAQQFPDLHSELNLSSLELGDSALYFCASSVDYSSYEQYFGPGTRLTVT.